The sequence of this T cell receptor (beta chain) was determined in a study of blood T cell repertoires in COVID-19. TCRdb's copy holds only in-frame clones and misses some; the assay was immunoSEQ multiplex PCR. There are 200,000 to 300,000 clones in the sample; about 86% occur only once, and over 1.5% lies in the top ten. V was shortened by 0 bases and J by 5 bases, with 8 bases between the two germline ends. This CDR3 has 14 residues. From germline, CDR1 is SGHDT and CDR2 YYEEEE. The chain combines TRBV5-6 with TRBJ2-2; no reliable D call. The sequencing sample was made of peripheral blood. The receptor comes from a man aged 30-40 years with active or convalescent COVID-19. The CDR3 DNA follows: TGTGCCAGCAGCTTGGTCTGGGCGACCGGGGAGCTGTTTTTT. Translation gives CASSLVWATGELFF.